The 11 T cell receptor beta chains below come from one sample, sequenced in a study of cytomegalovirus exposure and HLA in healthy donors. Use of 60 Vbeta and 13 Jbeta primers characterized the PCR. Data came from immunoSEQ multiplex PCR; TCRdb stores just in-frame clones and leaves some out. The sample totals over 55,000 clones. The sequenced material came from PBMCs. The receptors were sampled from a boy under 18 in good health and CMV-seronegative.

The V and J genes are TRBV5-1 and TRBJ2-3, with TRBD1 as a possible D gene (6 bases). CDR3 size: 16 residues. V lost 4 bases and J 2 bases, leaving 17 bases between the germline ends. Germline values: CDR1 SGHRS, CDR2 YFSETQ. In DNA form, the CDR3 reads TGCGCCAGCAGCAGTACAGGGCTGGGGTTCACAGATACGCAGTATTTT. Translating gives CASSSTGLGFTDTQYF.

The chain joins TRBV5-1 to TRBJ2-3; the match to TRBD2 covers 8 bases. CDR3 length: 14 residues. Germline loops: CDR1 SGHRS, CDR2 YFSETQ. V trimming: 1 base; J trimming: 3 bases; junction bases outside the gene matches: 1. The DNA of the CDR3 is TGCGCCAGCAGCTTGAGCGGGAGTACAGATACGCAGTATTTT. Protein sequence: CASSLSGSTDTQYF. The entire variable domain, with the rest obtained from reference TRBV5-1 and TRBJ2-3, is as follows: KAGVTQTPRYLIKTRGQQVTLSCSPISGHRSVSWYQQTPGQGLQFLFEYFSETQRNKGNFPGRFSGRQFSNSRSEMNVSTLELGDSALYLCASSLSGSTDTQYFGPGTRLTVL.

This chain joins TRBV6-1 and TRBJ2-2; 12 positions agree with TRBD2. There are 18 residues in the CDR3. Germline V gene data show CDR1 as MNHNS and CDR2 as SASEGT. With V trimmed by 3 bases and J by 3 bases, 8 bases remained unmatched. CDR3 sequence: CASSDPDGLAGYTGELFF. The CDR3 nucleotides read TGTGCCAGCAGTGACCCGGACGGACTAGCGGGATACACCGGGGAGCTGTTTTTT.

The V and J genes are TRBV27 and TRBJ1-2, with 11 nucleotides matching TRBD1. The CDR3 is 15 residues long. The ends lost 3 bases at V and 6 bases at J; junction bases unmatched: 6. The germline V gene encodes CDR1 MNHEY and CDR2 SMNVEV (reference sequence). The CDR3 nucleotides are TGTGCCAGCAGTTTGGGGGACAGGGGGAGTCATGGCTACACCTTC. It encodes CASSLGDRGSHGYTF.

This chain links TRBV27 with TRBJ1-1, with D maybe TRBD1 (6 bases). The CDR3 totals 15 residues. CDR1 MNHEY and CDR2 SMNVEV come from the germline V gene (reference sequence). V shed 5 bases and J shed 5 bases, with 18 bases lying between them. Written as DNA, the CDR3 is TGTGCCAGCAGTCCCCTTCAGGGGCAAGGAACTGAAGCTTTCTTT. It translates to CASSPLQGQGTEAFF.

CDR3 in amino acids: CSVQGGTGYGYTF. CDR3 coding DNA: TGCAGCGTTCAAGGGGGCACAGGCTATGGCTACACCTTC. V is TRBV29-1 and J is TRBJ1-2, with 7 bases lining up with TRBD1. Germline lookup yields CDR1 SQVTM and CDR2 ANQGSEA. With 5 bases clipped from V and 4 bases from J, the junction kept 7 bases outside the gene matches. CDR3 length equals 13 residues.

The chain links TRBV27 to TRBJ2-4; D may be TRBD2 (5 bases). Germline-derived CDR1 and CDR2 are MNHEY and SMNVEV (reference sequence). The V end was cut by 5 bases, the J end by 6 bases, with 8 bases between. This CDR3 has 12 residues. CDR3 DNA: TGTGCCAGCAGTCTTGGAGGAAACATTCAGTACTTC. It specifies CASSLGGNIQYF.

This rearrangement joins TRBV10-3 to TRBJ2-2; 11 positions agree with TRBD2. J lost 4 bases, V lost 0 bases, and 7 bases had no gene match. Germline CDR1 and CDR2: ENHRY and SYGVKD. The CDR3 has 18 amino acids. The DNA for the CDR3 is TGTGCCATCAGTGAGTCAGCCGGACTAGCGGGTTCCACCGGGGAGCTGTTTTTT. Its protein is CAISESAGLAGSTGELFF.

The chain combines TRBV6-5 with TRBJ2-3, with D unresolved. Trimming took off 0 bases at V and 2 bases at J, with 9 bases between the two ends. Per germline, CDR1 MNHEY and CDR2 SVGAGI. This CDR3 has 15 amino acids. CDR3 nucleotide sequence: TGTGCCAGCAGTTACTCTGGCGGAATCACAGATACGCAGTATTTT. Its protein is CASSYSGGITDTQYF.

The chain is built from TRBV2 and TRBJ2-3, with a weak D call TRBD2 (7 bases). This CDR3 is 14 amino acids long. From germline, CDR1 is SNHLY and CDR2 FYNNEI. Trimming stripped 9 bases from V and 1 base from J, with 14 bases between. The CDR3 region is CARGGRGRTDTQYF. The CDR3 coding sequence is TGTGCCAGGGGGGGGCGAGGGCGCACAGATACGCAGTATTTT.

The chain has TRBV13 and TRBJ1-1, with a tentative D call TRBD1 (5 bases). Deletions cut 5 bases from V and 6 bases from J, with 25 bases between. The CDR3 is 17 amino acids. Per germline, CDR1 PRHDT and CDR2 FYEKMQ (reference sequence). CDR3 loop: CASSPRGVGPSSPEAFF. DNA of the CDR3: TGTGCCAGCAGCCCCCGGGGGGTCGGACCCTCCTCCCCTGAAGCTTTCTTT.